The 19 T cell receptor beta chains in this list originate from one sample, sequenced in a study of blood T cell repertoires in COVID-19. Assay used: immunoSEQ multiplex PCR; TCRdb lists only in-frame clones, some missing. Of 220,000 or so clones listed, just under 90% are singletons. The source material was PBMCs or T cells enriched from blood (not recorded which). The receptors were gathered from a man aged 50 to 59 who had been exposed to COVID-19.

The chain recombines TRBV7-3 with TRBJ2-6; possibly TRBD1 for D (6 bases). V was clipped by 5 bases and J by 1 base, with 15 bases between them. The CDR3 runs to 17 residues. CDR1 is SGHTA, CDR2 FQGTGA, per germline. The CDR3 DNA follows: TGTGCCAGCAGCGCCCAGGGGCCCATTTCTGGGGCCAACGTCCTGACTTTC. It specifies CASSAQGPISGANVLTF.

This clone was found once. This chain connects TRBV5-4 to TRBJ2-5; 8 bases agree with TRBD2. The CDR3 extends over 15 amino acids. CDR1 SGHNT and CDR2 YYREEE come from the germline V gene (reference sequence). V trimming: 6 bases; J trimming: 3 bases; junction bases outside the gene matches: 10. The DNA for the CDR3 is TGTGCCAGCACACCGCGGGGGGCGCTGAAAGAGACCCAGTACTTC. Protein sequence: CASTPRGALKETQYF.

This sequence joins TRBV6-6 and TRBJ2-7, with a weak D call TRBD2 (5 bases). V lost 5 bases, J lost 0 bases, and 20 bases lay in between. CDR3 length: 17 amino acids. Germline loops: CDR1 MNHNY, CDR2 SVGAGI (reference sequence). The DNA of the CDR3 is TGTGCCAGCAGTCTCCGCGGAGGACCGTTGAGCTCCTACGAGCAGTACTTC. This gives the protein CASSLRGGPLSSYEQYF.

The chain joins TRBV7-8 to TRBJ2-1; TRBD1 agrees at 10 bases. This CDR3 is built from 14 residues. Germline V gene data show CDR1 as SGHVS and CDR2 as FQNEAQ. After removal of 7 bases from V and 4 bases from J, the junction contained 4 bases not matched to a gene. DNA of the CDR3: TGTGCCAGCAACCGGGACAGGGGATACAATGAGCAGTTCTTC. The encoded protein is CASNRDRGYNEQFF.

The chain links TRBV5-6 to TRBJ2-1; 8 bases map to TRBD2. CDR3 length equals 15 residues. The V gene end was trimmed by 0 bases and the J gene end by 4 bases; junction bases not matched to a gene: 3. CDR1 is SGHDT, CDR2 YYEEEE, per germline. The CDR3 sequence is CASSLGTSGYNEQFF. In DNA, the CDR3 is TGTGCCAGCAGCTTGGGTACTAGCGGTTACAATGAGCAGTTCTTC.

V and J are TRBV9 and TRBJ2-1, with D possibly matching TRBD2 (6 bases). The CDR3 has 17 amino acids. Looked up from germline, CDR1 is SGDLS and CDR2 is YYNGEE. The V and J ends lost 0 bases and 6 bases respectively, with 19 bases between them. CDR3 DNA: TGTGCCAGCAGCGTAGACGGGAGACTAGTTCCCTCCAATGAGCAGTTCTTC. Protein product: CASSVDGRLVPSNEQFF.

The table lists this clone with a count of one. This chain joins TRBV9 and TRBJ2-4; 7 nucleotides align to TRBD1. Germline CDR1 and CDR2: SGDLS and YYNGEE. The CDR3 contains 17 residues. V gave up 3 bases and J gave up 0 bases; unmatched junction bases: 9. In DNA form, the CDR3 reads TGTGCCAGCAGCGCCGCAGGGGGAGACGAAGCCAAAAACATTCAGTACTTC. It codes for CASSAAGGDEAKNIQYF.

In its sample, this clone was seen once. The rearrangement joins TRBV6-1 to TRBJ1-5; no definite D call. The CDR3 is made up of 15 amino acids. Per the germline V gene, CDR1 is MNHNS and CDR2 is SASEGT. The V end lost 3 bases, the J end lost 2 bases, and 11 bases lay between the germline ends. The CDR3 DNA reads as TGTGCCAGCAGTGAGGCCGGGTTTCGCAATCAGCCCCAGCATTTT. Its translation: CASSEAGFRNQPQHF.

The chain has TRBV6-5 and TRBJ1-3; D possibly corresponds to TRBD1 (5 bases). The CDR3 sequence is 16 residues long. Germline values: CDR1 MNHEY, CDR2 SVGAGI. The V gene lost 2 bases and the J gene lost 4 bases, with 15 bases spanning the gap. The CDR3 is CASSYNREGLGNTIYF. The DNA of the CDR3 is TGTGCCAGCAGTTACAATAGGGAGGGGCTCGGAAACACCATATATTTT.

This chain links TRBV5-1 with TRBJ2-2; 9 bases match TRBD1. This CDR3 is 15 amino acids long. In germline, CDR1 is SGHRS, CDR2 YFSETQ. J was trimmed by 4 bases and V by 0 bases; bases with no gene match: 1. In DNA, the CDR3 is TGCGCCAGCAGCTTGGGGACAGGGGCCACCGGGGAGCTGTTTTTT. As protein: CASSLGTGATGELFF.

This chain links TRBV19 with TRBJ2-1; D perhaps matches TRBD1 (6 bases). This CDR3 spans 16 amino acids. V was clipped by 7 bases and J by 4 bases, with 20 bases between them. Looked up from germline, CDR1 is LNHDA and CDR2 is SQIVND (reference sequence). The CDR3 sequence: CASTRGMSAHYNEQFF. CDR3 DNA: TGTGCCAGTACCAGGGGTATGAGCGCCCATTACAATGAGCAGTTCTTC.

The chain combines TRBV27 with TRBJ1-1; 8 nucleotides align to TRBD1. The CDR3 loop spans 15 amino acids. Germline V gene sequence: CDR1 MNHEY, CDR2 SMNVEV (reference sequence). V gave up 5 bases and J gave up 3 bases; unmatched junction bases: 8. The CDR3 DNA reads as TGTGCCAGCAGTCTGGACAGGGAATATGACACTGAAGCTTTCTTT. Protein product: CASSLDREYDTEAFF.

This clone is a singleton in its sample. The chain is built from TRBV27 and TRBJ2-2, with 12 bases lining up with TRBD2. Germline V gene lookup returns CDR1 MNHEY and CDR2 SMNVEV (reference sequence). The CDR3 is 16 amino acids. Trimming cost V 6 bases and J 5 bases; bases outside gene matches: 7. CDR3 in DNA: TGTGCCAGCAGGTCTAGCGGGAGGGCCTTAACCGGGGAGCTGTTTTTT. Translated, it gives CASRSSGRALTGELFF.

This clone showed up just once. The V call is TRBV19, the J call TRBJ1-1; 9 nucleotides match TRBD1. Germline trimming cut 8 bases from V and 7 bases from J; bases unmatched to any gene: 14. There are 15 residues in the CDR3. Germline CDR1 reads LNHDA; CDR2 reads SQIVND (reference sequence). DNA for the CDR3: TGTGCCAGTCACCCTATCGGGACAGGGTCTGATGAAGCTTTCTTT. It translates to CASHPIGTGSDEAFF.

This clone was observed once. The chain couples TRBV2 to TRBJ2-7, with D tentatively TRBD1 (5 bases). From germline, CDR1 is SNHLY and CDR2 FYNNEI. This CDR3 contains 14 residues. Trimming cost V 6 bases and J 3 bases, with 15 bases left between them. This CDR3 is CASRPGRVGYEQYF. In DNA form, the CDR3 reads TGTGCCAGCAGACCCGGCAGGGTAGGCTACGAGCAGTACTTC.

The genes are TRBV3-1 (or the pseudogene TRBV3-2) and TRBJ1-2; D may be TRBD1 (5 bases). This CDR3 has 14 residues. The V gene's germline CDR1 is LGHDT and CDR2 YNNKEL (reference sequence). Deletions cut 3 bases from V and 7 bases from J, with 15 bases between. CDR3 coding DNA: TGTGCCAGCAGCCAGAGCGCCCTCGGGGGTGGCTACACCTTC. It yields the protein CASSQSALGGGYTF.

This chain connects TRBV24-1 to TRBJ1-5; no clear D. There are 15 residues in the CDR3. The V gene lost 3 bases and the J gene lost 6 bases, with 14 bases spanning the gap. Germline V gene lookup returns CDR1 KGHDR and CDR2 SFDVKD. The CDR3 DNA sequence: TGTGCCACCAGTGATGGCAAGACATGGGCTCAGCCCCAGCATTTT. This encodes CATSDGKTWAQPQHF.

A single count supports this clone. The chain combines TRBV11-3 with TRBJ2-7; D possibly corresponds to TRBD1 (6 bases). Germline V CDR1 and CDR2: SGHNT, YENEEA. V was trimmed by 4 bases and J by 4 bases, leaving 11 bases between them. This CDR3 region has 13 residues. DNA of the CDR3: TGTGCCAGCAGCTCAGCACAGGGATACGAGCAGTACGTC. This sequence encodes CASSSAQGYEQYV.

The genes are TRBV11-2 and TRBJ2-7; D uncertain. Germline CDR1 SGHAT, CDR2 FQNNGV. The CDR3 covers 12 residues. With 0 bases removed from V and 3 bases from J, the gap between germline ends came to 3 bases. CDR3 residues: CASSLDSYEQYF. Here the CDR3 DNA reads TGTGCCAGCAGCTTAGACAGCTACGAGCAGTACTTC.